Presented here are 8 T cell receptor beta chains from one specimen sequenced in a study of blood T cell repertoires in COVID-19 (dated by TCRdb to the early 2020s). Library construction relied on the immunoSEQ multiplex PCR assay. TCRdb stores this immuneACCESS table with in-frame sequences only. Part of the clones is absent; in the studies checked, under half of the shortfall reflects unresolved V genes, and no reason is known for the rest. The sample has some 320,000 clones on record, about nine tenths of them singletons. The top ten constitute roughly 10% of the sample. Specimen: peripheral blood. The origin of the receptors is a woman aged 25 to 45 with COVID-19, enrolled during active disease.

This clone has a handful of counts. DNA of the CDR3: TGTGCCAGCAGTGAACTCTACGAGCAGTACTTC. The encoded protein is CASSELYEQYF. The rearrangement joins TRBV6-1 to TRBJ2-7; D unresolved. Germline V gene sequence: CDR1 MNHNS, CDR2 SASEGT. The CDR3 sequence is 11 residues long. Between the trimmed V and J ends, which lost 2 bases and 3 bases, there was a span of 2 bases.

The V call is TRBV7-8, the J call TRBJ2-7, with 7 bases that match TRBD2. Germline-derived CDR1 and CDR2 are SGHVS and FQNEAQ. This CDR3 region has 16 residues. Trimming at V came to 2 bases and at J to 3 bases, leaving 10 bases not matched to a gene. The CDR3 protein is CASSLNSGGGFYEQYF. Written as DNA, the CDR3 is TGTGCCAGCAGCTTAAATTCGGGGGGAGGGTTCTACGAGCAGTACTTC.

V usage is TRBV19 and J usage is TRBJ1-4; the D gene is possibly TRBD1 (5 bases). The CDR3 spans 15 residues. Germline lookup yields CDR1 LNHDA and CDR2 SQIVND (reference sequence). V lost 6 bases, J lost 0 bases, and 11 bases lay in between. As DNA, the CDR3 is TGTGCCAGTAGGGAACAGGACGCAACTAATGAAAAACTGTTTTTT. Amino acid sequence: CASREQDATNEKLFF.

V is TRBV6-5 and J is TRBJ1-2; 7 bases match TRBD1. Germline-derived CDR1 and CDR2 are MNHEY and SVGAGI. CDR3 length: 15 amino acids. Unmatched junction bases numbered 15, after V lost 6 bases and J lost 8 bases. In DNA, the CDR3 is TGTGCCAGCAGCCCCGCCCAGGAGGGGGCAAGCGGCTACACCTTC. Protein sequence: CASSPAQEGASGYTF.

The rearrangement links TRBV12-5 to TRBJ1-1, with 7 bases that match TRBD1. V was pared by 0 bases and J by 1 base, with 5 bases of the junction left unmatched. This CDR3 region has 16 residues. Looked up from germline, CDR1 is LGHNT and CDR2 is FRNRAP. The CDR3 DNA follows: TGTGCTAGTGGTTTGGTTGTACAGGGGAGGAACACTGAAGCTTTCTTT. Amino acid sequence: CASGLVVQGRNTEAFF.

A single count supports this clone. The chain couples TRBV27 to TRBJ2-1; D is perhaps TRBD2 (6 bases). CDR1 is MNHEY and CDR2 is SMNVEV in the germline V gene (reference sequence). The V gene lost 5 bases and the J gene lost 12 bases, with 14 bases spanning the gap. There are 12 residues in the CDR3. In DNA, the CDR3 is TGTGCCAGCAGTCGATTCGGGACTCCGCAGTTCTTC. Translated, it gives CASSRFGTPQFF.

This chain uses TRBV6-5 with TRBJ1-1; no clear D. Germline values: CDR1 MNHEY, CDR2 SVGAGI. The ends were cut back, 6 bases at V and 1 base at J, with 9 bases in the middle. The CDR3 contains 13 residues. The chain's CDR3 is CASRVPGNTEAFF. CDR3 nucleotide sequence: TGTGCCAGCAGAGTTCCAGGGAACACTGAAGCTTTCTTT.

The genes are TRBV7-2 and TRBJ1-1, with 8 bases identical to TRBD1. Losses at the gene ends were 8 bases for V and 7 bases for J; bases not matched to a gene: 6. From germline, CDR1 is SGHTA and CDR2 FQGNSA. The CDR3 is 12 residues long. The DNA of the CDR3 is TGTGCCAGCCCACAGGGGGTGATTGAAGCTTTCTTT. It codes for CASPQGVIEAFF.